This TCR beta chain was captured in a study of blood T cells in healthy people across ages. A sample-barcoded 5' primer and a J-beta primer mix were used in a second PCR of roughly 7 to 11 cycles. TCRdb itself ran the 5' RACE reads through MiXCR, one entry per CDR3 protein. The sample contains just over 1 million distinct CDR3 sequences, 40% to 50% of which appear only once. Each individual donor underwent a draw of about 9.9 milliliters of peripheral blood. V lost 4 bases to trimming and J lost 4 bases, with 13 bases between them. This CDR3 spans 14 amino acids. From germline, CDR1 is MNHEY and CDR2 SVGEGT.

The receptor's source is a woman aged 60-75 years in good health. Sequencing used blood. The chain combines TRBV6-2 or TRBV6-3 with TRBJ1-2; D is perhaps TRBD1 (5 bases). CDR3 in DNA: TGTGCCAGCAGTTCTCCTAGGGACTTCTATGGCTACACCTTC. It translates to CASSSPRDFYGYTF.